This is a list of T cell receptor beta chains from one sample in a study of OX40 agonist ivuxolimab in advanced cancers. Sequencing used immunoSEQ multiplex PCR; TCRdb keeps in-frame clones, though not all of them. The table lists approximately 61,000 clones, around 90% of them singletons. Specimen: CD4+ or CD8+ T cells sorted from blood, collected in a trial of the OX40 agonist ivuxolimab. These receptors all come from an adult with an advanced solid tumor such as melanoma, head and neck, liver or kidney cancer. Each CDR3 is given with its conserved first and last residue. A D gene is named only where the DNA matches it firmly. Some rows have no size entry. The others give once, few or many, or a class for an expanded clone.

TRBV19	-	TRBD1	TRBJ2-5	CASRETHRGEETQYF	TGTGCCAGTCGAGAAACCCACAGGGGTGAAGAGACCCAGTACTTC
TRBV6-1	-	-	TRBJ2-7	CASSVRLGLYEQYF	TGTGCCAGCAGTGTCCGACTGGGACTCTACGAGCAGTACTTC
TRBV2	-	TRBD1	TRBJ1-6	CASRAGQGSSPLHF	TGTGCCAGCAGGGCGGGACAGGGGAGTTCACCCCTCCACTTT
TRBV5-6	-	-	TRBJ1-2	CASSLLGSGGYTF	TGTGCCAGCAGCTTGTTAGGCTCCGGGGGCTACACCTTC
TRBV27	-	TRBD1	TRBJ1-1	CASSLIGGQGLREAFF	TGTGCCAGCAGTTTAATTGGGGGACAGGGCCTACGTGAAGCTTTCTTT
TRBV19	-	-	TRBJ1-5	CASNPGQRNQPQHF	TGTGCCAGTAATCCGGGACAACGCAATCAGCCCCAGCATTTT
TRBV19	-	-	TRBJ1-5	CASRVSSGGNQPQHF	TGTGCCAGTAGAGTATCGAGCGGGGGCAATCAGCCCCAGCATTTT
TRBV6-1	-	-	TRBJ2-1	CASSEVDEQFF	TGTGCCAGCAGTGAAGTGGATGAGCAGTTCTTC
TRBV19	once	-	TRBJ2-7	CASSNDRTSSYEQYF	TGTGCCAGTAGTAACGACAGGACCAGCTCCTACGAGCAGTACTTC
TRBV6-5	-	-	TRBJ2-2	CASSFLTSGSPGELFF	TGTGCCAGCAGTTTCCTTACCTCGGGCTCCCCCGGGGAGCTGTTTTTT
TRBV14	few	TRBD1	TRBJ1-4	CASSQRTGGGEKLFF	TGTGCCAGCAGCCAGAGGACAGGGGGCGGTGAAAAACTGTTTTTT
TRBV10-3	-	TRBD1	TRBJ2-5	CAIADRAVGLFQETQYF	TGTGCCATCGCGGACAGGGCGGTTGGGCTATTCCAAGAGACCCAGTACTTC
TRBV6-4	-	-	TRBJ1-5	CASSRLKTRVSNQPQHF	TGTGCCAGCAGCCGACTTAAGACCCGCGTTAGCAATCAGCCCCAGCATTTT
TRBV7-2	-	TRBD2	TRBJ2-7	CASSLVLSGGSYEQYF	TGTGCCAGCAGCTTAGTTCTCTCGGGGGGCTCCTACGAGCAGTACTTC
TRBV19	-	-	TRBJ1-2	CASSRLAGLDYGYTF	TGTGCCAGTAGTAGACTGGCGGGTCTGGACTATGGCTACACCTTC
TRBV6-5	-	-	TRBJ2-7	CASRSTGTYEQYF	TGTGCCAGCAGATCGACAGGCACCTACGAGCAGTACTTC
TRBV7-9	-	TRBD2	TRBJ2-7	CASSSQRGSEQYF	TGTGCCAGCAGCTCCCAGCGGGGGAGTGAGCAGTACTTC
TRBV6-1	-	-	TRBJ2-1	CASSEILGNEQFF	TGTGCCAGCAGTGAAATACTAGGGAATGAGCAGTTCTTC
TRBV4-1	-	-	TRBJ2-6	CASSQVAGGANVLTF	TGCGCCAGCAGCCAAGTCGCGGGAGGGGCCAACGTCCTGACTTTC
TRBV30	-	-	TRBJ1-1	CAWSSDSPEAFF	TGTGCCTGGAGTTCGGACTCCCCTGAAGCTTTCTTT
TRBV7-9	-	-	TRBJ1-6	CASSSPGHQSPLHF	TGTGCCAGCAGCTCCCCGGGACACCAATCACCCCTCCACTTT
TRBV4-2	-	TRBD1	TRBJ1-5	CASSQAGAGGDQPQHF	TGTGCCAGCAGCCAAGCGGGAGCAGGGGGCGATCAGCCCCAGCATTTT
TRBV13	-	-	TRBJ1-5	CASSLGGGHQPQHF	TGTGCCAGCAGCTTAGGGGGGGGGCATCAGCCCCAGCATTTT
TRBV7-8	-	-	TRBJ2-3	CASSEPPGGHPTDTQYF	TGTGCCAGCAGCGAGCCCCCAGGGGGGCACCCCACAGATACGCAGTATTTT
TRBV9	-	-	TRBJ1-6	CASSAVGPNSPLHF	TGTGCCAGCAGCGCCGTGGGTCCTAATTCACCCCTCCACTTT
TRBV7-2	-	-	TRBJ2-1	CASSLDNRPYNEQFF	TGTGCCAGCAGCCTAGACAACCGGCCCTACAATGAGCAGTTCTTC
TRBV30	-	TRBD2	TRBJ2-3	CAWSVLGLAETDTQYF	TGTGCCTGGAGTGTACTGGGACTAGCAGAGACAGATACGCAGTATTTT
TRBV4-2	-	TRBD1	TRBJ2-7	CASSQEGNRGYEQYF	TGTGCCAGCAGCCAAGAAGGTAACAGGGGCTACGAGCAGTACTTC
TRBV5-1	-	TRBD1	TRBJ2-5	CASSLSPGQGAETQYF	TGCGCCAGCAGCTTATCACCGGGACAGGGAGCGGAGACCCAGTACTTC
TRBV10-3	-	-	TRBJ1-1	CAIGALNEAFF	TGTGCCATCGGGGCTTTAAATGAAGCTTTCTTT
TRBV6-5	-	-	TRBJ1-3	CASSYSTQNSGNTIYF	TGTGCCAGCAGTTACTCAACTCAAAACTCTGGAAACACCATATATTTT
TRBV6-1	-	TRBD2	TRBJ2-2	CASISGGLTGELFF	TGTGCCAGCATCAGCGGGGGTCTCACCGGGGAGCTGTTTTTT
TRBV6-1	-	TRBD1	TRBJ2-1	CASKQLDRVYNEQFF	TGTGCCAGTAAACAGCTGGACAGGGTCTACAATGAGCAGTTCTTC
TRBV2	-	-	TRBJ1-5	CANGTGNQPQHF	TGTGCCAACGGAACAGGTAATCAGCCCCAGCATTTT
TRBV19	-	-	TRBJ2-4	CASRLASSNIQYF	TGTGCCAGTAGACTCGCCAGTTCAAACATTCAGTACTTC
TRBV6-1	-	TRBD1	TRBJ1-4	CASSERAGGSDEKLFF	TGTGCCAGCAGTGAAAGGGCAGGGGGATCTGATGAAAAACTGTTTTTT
TRBV5-4	once	TRBD2	TRBJ2-2	CASSWESAGGGTGELFF	TGTGCCAGCAGCTGGGAGTCAGCGGGGGGAGGAACCGGGGAGCTGTTTTTT
TRBV6-6	-	-	TRBJ2-2	CAVKAGELFF	TGTGCCGTAAAGGCCGGGGAGCTGTTTTTT
TRBV6-5	-	-	TRBJ1-6	CASSMRVSGNSPLHF	TGTGCCAGCAGTATGCGGGTGTCGGGTAATTCACCCCTCCACTTT
TRBV9	-	-	TRBJ2-6	CASSVEGSGANVLTF	TGTGCCAGCAGCGTAGAGGGGAGCGGGGCCAACGTCCTGACTTTC
TRBV9	-	TRBD1	TRBJ1-2	CASSVGQGNYGYTF	TGTGCCAGCAGCGTAGGACAGGGAAACTATGGCTACACCTTC
TRBV29-1	-	-	TRBJ1-4	CSVEDPGKPLFF	TGCAGCGTTGAAGATCCCGGCAAACCCCTGTTTTTT
TRBV11-3	-	-	TRBJ2-3	CASSEWGRSTDTQYF	TGTGCCAGCAGCGAATGGGGCAGAAGCACAGATACGCAGTATTTT
TRBV27	-	TRBD1	TRBJ1-5	CASSSTGTGGFNQPQHF	TGTGCCAGCAGCTCTACCGGGACAGGGGGATTCAATCAGCCCCAGCATTTT
TRBV6-4	-	TRBD1	TRBJ1-2	CASSWDGTGGNYGYTF	TGTGCCAGCAGTTGGGATGGTACAGGGGGTAACTATGGCTACACCTTC
TRBV5-1	-	-	TRBJ2-1	CASWMDSSSYNEQFF	TGCGCCAGCTGGATGGATAGTTCCTCCTACAATGAGCAGTTCTTC
TRBV27	-	TRBD1	TRBJ2-7	CASSPDTGADYEQYF	TGTGCCAGCAGTCCCGATACAGGGGCGGACTACGAGCAGTACTTC
TRBV9	once	TRBD1	TRBJ1-4	CASSVDGQGLALFF	TGTGCCAGCAGCGTAGACGGACAGGGATTGGCGTTATTTTTT